A single sample gave rise to the 21 T cell receptor beta chains below, sequenced in a study of control samples from healthy donors and cancer patients (dated by TCRdb to between 2020 and 2021). The library was built by means of the immunoSEQ multiplex PCR assay. Entries here come from immuneACCESS through TCRdb and include only in-frame sequences with V and J called. Some clones fail to appear in such tables; in the studies checked, an unresolved V gene covers under half of the shortfall, and the cause of the remainder is unknown. The sample table holds some 90,000 clones, of which approximately 91% were seen once. The top ten constitute 7.5% to 8% of the sample. Sequencing was performed on blood. The receptors were sampled from a woman aged 60-75 years in good health.

This chain uses TRBV12-5 with TRBJ2-1; possibly TRBD2 for D (7 bases). The CDR3 runs to 16 residues. Trimming stripped 1 base from V and 6 bases from J, with 16 bases between. Looked up from germline, CDR1 is LGHNT and CDR2 is FRNRAP. CDR3 DNA sequence: TGTGCTAGTGGTTTGGCAATAGGGGGGGAGGGCAATGAGCAGTTCTTC. Protein: CASGLAIGGEGNEQFF.

The CDR3 region has the DNA TGTGCCAGCAGTTTATCAGTGGAGACCACTGAAGCTTTCTTT. Its translation: CASSLSVETTEAFF. V and J are TRBV27 and TRBJ1-1; D gene uncertain. Trimming removed 0 bases from V and 4 bases from J, with 9 bases in between. The V gene's germline CDR1 is MNHEY and CDR2 SMNVEV (reference sequence). This CDR3 has 14 residues.

The chain recombines TRBV5-1 with TRBJ1-1, with D tentatively TRBD1 (5 bases). The germline V and J ends were trimmed by 3 bases and 2 bases, with 17 bases remaining between them. Per germline, CDR1 SGHRS and CDR2 YFSETQ. This CDR3 is 16 amino acids long. Here the CDR3 reads CASSSLPGTTNTEAFF. Here the CDR3 DNA reads TGCGCCAGCAGCTCATTACCCGGGACCACAAACACTGAAGCTTTCTTT.

The chain couples TRBV5-1 to TRBJ1-1, with 9 bases identical to TRBD1. V lost 1 base, J lost 1 base, and 8 bases stayed unmatched. Germline V gene sequence: CDR1 SGHRS, CDR2 YFSETQ. The CDR3 length is 17 residues. In DNA, the CDR3 is TGCGCCAGCAGCTTGCGCCCGGGACAGGGTACGAACACTGAAGCTTTCTTT. It specifies CASSLRPGQGTNTEAFF.

The CDR3 sequence: CATVTGTPNYGYTF. The DNA for the CDR3 is TGTGCCACCGTGACAGGAACGCCTAACTATGGCTACACCTTC. The V call is TRBV24-1, the J call TRBJ1-2; tentative D call: TRBD1 (6 bases). The germline CDR1 and CDR2 sequences are KGHDR and SFDVKD. The CDR3 spans 14 residues. The germline V and J ends were trimmed by 9 bases and 0 bases, with 13 bases remaining between them.

The chain is built from TRBV9 and TRBJ1-4; D gene ambiguous. There are 16 residues in the CDR3. The germline CDR1 and CDR2 sequences are SGDLS and YYNGEE. The V and J ends lost 4 bases and 0 bases respectively, with 13 bases between them. CDR3 nucleotides: TGTGCCAGCAGCCCACACCCCGCAGCAACTAATGAAAAACTGTTTTTT. Translating gives CASSPHPAATNEKLFF.

V usage is TRBV3-1 (or the pseudogene TRBV3-2) and J usage is TRBJ2-7; the D gene is possibly TRBD1 (5 bases). V was clipped by 2 bases and J by 4 bases, with 9 bases between them. Germline assignment: CDR1 LGHDT and CDR2 YNNKEL (reference sequence). CDR3 length: 13 amino acids. DNA for the CDR3: TGTGCCAGCAGCCAACCGCAGGGTTACGAGCAGTACTTC. As protein: CASSQPQGYEQYF.

V and J are TRBV7-2 and TRBJ1-2; D not resolved. The V end was cut by 2 bases, the J end by 0 bases, with 16 bases between. The CDR3 contains 17 residues. Germline V CDR1 and CDR2: SGHTA, FQGNSA. In DNA, the CDR3 is TGTGCCAGCAGCTTACGCACCGACGCCACTTCTAACTATGGCTACACCTTC. This encodes CASSLRTDATSNYGYTF.

This chain connects TRBV28 to TRBJ2-5; 8 bases map to TRBD1. The V segment lost 6 bases and the J segment 3 bases; nucleotides outside the gene matches: 9. CDR3 length: 15 residues. Germline V gene sequence: CDR1 MDHEN, CDR2 SYDVKM. In DNA, the CDR3 is TGTGCCAGCAGCCTAGCCGGGACAGGCAAAGAGACCCAGTACTTC. Translating gives CASSLAGTGKETQYF.

The chain uses TRBV29-1 and TRBJ2-5; TRBD2 agrees at 10 bases. CDR3 length: 14 residues. From germline, CDR1 is SQVTM and CDR2 ANQGSEA. J gave up 7 bases and V 4 bases, and 9 bases lay outside the gene matches. Here the CDR3 reads CSVGASGGSGTQYF. In nucleotides, the CDR3 is TGCAGCGTTGGAGCTAGCGGGGGCAGTGGGACCCAGTACTTC.

The chain employs TRBV29-1 and TRBJ2-1; D is possibly TRBD1 (6 bases). Germline V gives CDR1 SQVTM, CDR2 ANQGSEA. The CDR3 covers 14 residues. Trimming cost V 4 bases and J 4 bases, with 14 bases left between them. The CDR3 DNA is TGCAGCGTTGGGGAACAGGGTCCGTACAATGAGCAGTTCTTC. Amino acids: CSVGEQGPYNEQFF.

This clone showed up just once. The chain has TRBV2 and TRBJ2-5; 7 positions match TRBD2. Germline V gene data show CDR1 as SNHLY and CDR2 as FYNNEI. The CDR3 loop spans 15 amino acids. V was pared by 4 bases and J by 2 bases, with 7 bases of the junction left unmatched. CDR3 residues: CASSVDWEGQETQYF. CDR3 sequence (DNA): TGTGCCAGCAGTGTGGATTGGGAGGGGCAAGAGACCCAGTACTTC.

The chain employs TRBV6-2 or TRBV6-3 and TRBJ1-1; tentative D call: TRBD1 (5 bases). Trimming stripped 6 bases from V and 0 bases from J, with 17 bases between. CDR3 length: 16 amino acids. CDR1 is MNHEY and CDR2 is SVGEGT in the germline V gene. The CDR3: CASSPSGGEMNTEAFF. For the CDR3, the DNA is TGTGCCAGCAGCCCTTCGGGGGGTGAAATGAACACTGAAGCTTTCTTT.

This sequence joins TRBV29-1 and TRBJ1-2; D ambiguous. Germline V gene lookup returns CDR1 SQVTM and CDR2 ANQGSEA. Trimming left V 2 bases short and J 5 bases short, with 6 bases between. The CDR3 loop spans 11 amino acids. CDR3 loop: CSVELGYGYTF. The CDR3 region has the DNA TGCAGCGTTGAATTAGGGTATGGCTACACCTTC.

The chain has TRBV7-9 and TRBJ2-2; weak D call: TRBD1 (5 bases). Germline loops: CDR1 SEHNR, CDR2 FQNEAQ (reference sequence). V lost 2 bases and J lost 5, with 9 bases in between. The CDR3 has 14 residues. The CDR3 DNA reads as TGTGCCAGCAGCTTAACCAGGGTAACCGGGGAGCTGTTTTTT. Its protein is CASSLTRVTGELFF.

This rearrangement joins TRBV10-2 to TRBJ1-2; 8 bases are a match to TRBD1. CDR1 is WSHSY and CDR2 is SAAADI in the germline V gene. The CDR3 loop spans 14 amino acids. V lost 6 bases to trimming and J lost 4 bases; unmatched junction nucleotides: 7. The CDR3 sequence: CASRDRDVSYGYTF. In DNA form, the CDR3 reads TGCGCCAGCAGGGACAGGGATGTGAGCTATGGCTACACCTTC.

The rearrangement uses TRBV7-2 and TRBJ2-1; the D is unclear. Trimming pared 6 bases from V and 0 bases from J, leaving 6 bases between. The CDR3 spans 13 residues. The V gene's germline CDR1 is SGHTA and CDR2 FQGNSA. The CDR3 loop reads CASRSSSYNEQFF. Written as DNA, the CDR3 is TGTGCCAGCAGATCAAGCTCCTACAATGAGCAGTTCTTC.

The chain uses TRBV5-4 and TRBJ2-5, with no clear D. V shed 4 bases and J shed 2 bases, with 15 bases lying between them. Germline CDR1 and CDR2: SGHNT and YYREEE (reference sequence). This CDR3 comprises 15 residues. The CDR3 here is CASSGRTAVQETQYF. The CDR3 nucleotides are TGTGCCAGCAGCGGTCGGACGGCGGTTCAAGAGACCCAGTACTTC.

The V and J genes are TRBV7-6 and TRBJ1-6; the D is unclear. Germline assignment: CDR1 SGHVS and CDR2 FNYEAQ. Trimming stripped 2 bases from V and 10 bases from J, with 9 bases between. This CDR3 comprises 13 residues. The CDR3: CASSLKDESPLHF. In DNA form, the CDR3 reads TGTGCCAGCAGCTTAAAAGACGAATCACCCCTCCACTTT.

The J gene is TRBJ2-7, the V gene TRBV7-2; 8 bases fit TRBD1. The CDR3 length is 16 residues. Germline loops: CDR1 SGHTA, CDR2 FQGNSA. The junction had 13 bases not matched to a gene; V was cut back by 3 bases and J by 6 bases. DNA of the CDR3: TGTGCCAGCAGCTTTTTCCCAGGGGGCAATAAAGGCGAGCAGTACTTC. Protein sequence: CASSFFPGGNKGEQYF.

The rearrangement uses TRBV19 and TRBJ2-5; D remains ambiguous. CDR1 LNHDA and CDR2 SQIVND come from the germline V gene (reference sequence). The CDR3 loop spans 13 amino acids. V lost 3 bases and J lost 5, with 10 bases in between. For the CDR3, the DNA is TGTGCCAGTAGTATGGTGGGTTGGGAGACCCAGTACTTC. It encodes CASSMVGWETQYF.